Sequencing of this TCR beta chain was carried out in a study of blood T cell repertoires in COVID-19. Sequenced by immunoSEQ multiplex PCR; TCRdb stores in-frame clones only, minus some. The repertoire has a few hundred thousand clones, about 87% of them found once; the top ten carry under 3%. Germline CDR1 SGHRS, CDR2 YFSETQ. The CDR3 has 15 residues. V gave up 2 bases and J gave up 5 bases; unmatched junction bases: 7. V gene TRBV5-1 combines with J gene TRBJ2-1, with 7 positions matching TRBD1. The clonotype was recovered from a human donor in a cohort sampled during active COVID-19. What was sequenced was peripheral blood. The CDR3 protein is CASSLDRARNNEQFF. The CDR3 DNA sequence: TGCGCCAGCAGCTTAGACAGGGCTAGGAACAATGAGCAGTTCTTC.